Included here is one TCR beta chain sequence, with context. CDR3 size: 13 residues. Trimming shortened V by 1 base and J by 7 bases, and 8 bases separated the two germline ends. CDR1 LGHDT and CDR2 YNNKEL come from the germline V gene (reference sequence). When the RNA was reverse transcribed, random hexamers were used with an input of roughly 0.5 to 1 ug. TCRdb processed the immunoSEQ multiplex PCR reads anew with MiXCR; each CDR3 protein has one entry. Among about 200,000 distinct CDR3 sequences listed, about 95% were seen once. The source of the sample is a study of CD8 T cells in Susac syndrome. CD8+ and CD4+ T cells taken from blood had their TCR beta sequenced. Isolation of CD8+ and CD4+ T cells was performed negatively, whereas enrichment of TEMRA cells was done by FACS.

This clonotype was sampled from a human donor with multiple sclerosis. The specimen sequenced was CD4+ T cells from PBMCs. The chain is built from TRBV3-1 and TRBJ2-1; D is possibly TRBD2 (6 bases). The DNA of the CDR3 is TGTGCCAGCAGCCAAGGCAGCGGGAATGAGCAGTTCTTC. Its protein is CASSQGSGNEQFF.